This T cell receptor beta chain was recovered during a study of T-cell reconstitution after alpha-beta-depleted transplantation in children. V shed 10 bases and J 7 bases; nucleotides not matched to a gene: 5. This CDR3 spans 12 amino acids. Germline CDR1 reads LNHDA; CDR2 reads SQIVND (reference sequence). Unique molecular identifiers were incorporated during preparation of the TCRbeta library. Each CDR3 protein gets one entry after TCRdb re-called the PCR reads with MiXCR. This table holds roughly 180,000 distinct CDR3 sequences, around 10% found once. The sample here was PBMCs, taken before TCRalphabeta/CD19-depleted stem cell transplant. The TCR was taken from a boy younger than 10 with acute myeloid leukemia, due to receive a stem cell transplant. The V gene is TRBV19, the J gene TRBJ2-1; 9 positions agree with TRBD1. CDR3 nucleotides: TGTGCCACCACGACAGGGGGGAATGAGCAGTTCTTC. It codes for CATTTGGNEQFF.